This T cell receptor beta chain was sequenced in a study of T cells in localized non-small cell lung cancer. V was shortened by 2 bases and J by 0 bases, with 4 bases between the two germline ends. CDR3 length: 13 residues. The germline gives CDR1 SGHVS, CDR2 FQNEAQ. The repertoire was sequenced with immunoSEQ multiplex PCR; TCRdb's copy has only in-frame clones and lacks some. In the table there are about 11,000 clones, 70% to 90% of which are singletons. V gene TRBV7-8 combines with J gene TRBJ1-1; D gene unclear. This TCR was recovered from a male donor at least 60 years old with stage I lung adenocarcinoma. The sequencing used peripheral blood, collected before any cancer treatment. The CDR3 coding sequence is TGTGCCAGCAGCTTATCCGTGAACACTGAAGCTTTCTTT. Amino acid sequence: CASSLSVNTEAFF.